Presented here are 26 T cell receptor beta chains from one specimen sequenced in a study of Graves' ophthalmopathy and Graves' hyperthyroidism. TCR beta CDR3 amplification used RNA transcripts. HTBI primers primed a first-round RT-PCR, and a second-round multiplex PCR followed. TCRdb re-called the multiplex PCR reads through MiXCR, storing one row per CDR3 protein. The profile shows 300,000 to 450,000 distinct CDR3 sequences, about 18% of them singletons. The sequencing sample was made of peripheral blood. The source is an adult woman with stable Graves' hyperthyroidism.

This clonotype was counted at least ten times. The rearrangement uses TRBV19 and TRBJ2-5, with 7 nucleotides matching TRBD1. CDR3 length: 15 amino acids. In germline, CDR1 is LNHDA, CDR2 SQIVND (reference sequence). V lost 3 bases to trimming and J lost 2 bases; unmatched junction nucleotides: 6. The CDR3 spells CASSIIPGQQETQYF. The CDR3 DNA sequence: TGTGCCAGTAGTATTATTCCGGGACAGCAAGAGACCCAGTACTTC.

This clonotype was seen ten or more times. The chain employs TRBV27 and TRBJ1-6; D uncertain. Trimming took 8 bases from V and 0 from J, leaving 11 bases between them. CDR3 length equals 15 residues. Per germline, CDR1 MNHEY and CDR2 SMNVEV (reference sequence). CDR3 sequence reads: CASRDPSSYNSPLHF. CDR3 DNA sequence: TGTGCCAGCCGAGACCCTAGCTCCTATAATTCACCCCTCCACTTT.

This clonotype has a count of ten or more. The genes are TRBV5-1 and TRBJ2-7, with 7 bases identical to TRBD1. V lost 1 base to trimming and J lost 5 bases; unmatched junction nucleotides: 15. This CDR3 spans 17 amino acids. CDR1 SGHRS and CDR2 YFSETQ come from the germline V gene. CDR3 protein: CASSLLTGQLPTDEQYF. CDR3 coding DNA: TGCGCCAGCAGCTTGCTTACGGGACAGCTACCTACAGACGAGCAGTACTTC.

The table lists this clonotype with many counts. The V and J genes are TRBV5-1 and TRBJ2-2, with TRBD1 matching 7 bases. CDR3 length: 15 amino acids. Germline V CDR1 and CDR2: SGHRS, YFSETQ. The junction had 7 bases not matched to a gene; V was cut back by 4 bases and J by 4 bases. CDR3 sequence reads: CASSEGAAITGELFF. The CDR3 DNA follows: TGCGCCAGCAGCGAGGGGGCAGCGATCACCGGGGAGCTGTTTTTT.

There are many counts of this clonotype. CDR3 nucleotide sequence: TGTGCCAGCAGCTTATTTTCGCCCGAGACCCTCTTCGGCGAGCAGTACTTC. Translation gives CASSLFSPETLFGEQYF. The chain joins TRBV7-2 to TRBJ2-7; D gene uncertain. The V end was cut by 2 bases, the J end by 6 bases, with 23 bases between. Germline-derived CDR1 and CDR2 are SGHTA and FQGNSA. This CDR3 region has 17 residues. The variable domain in full, completed from reference TRBV7-2 and TRBJ2-7, reads GAGVSQSPSNKVTEKGKDVELRCDPISGHTALYWYRQSLGQGLEFLIYFQGNSAPDKSGLPSDRFSAERTGGSVSTLTIQRTQQEDSAVYLCASSLFSPETLFGEQYFGPGTRLTVT.

The chain uses TRBV28 and TRBJ1-5, with D perhaps matching TRBD1 (5 bases). V was pared by 6 bases and J by 3 bases, with 12 bases between. The CDR3 has 14 residues. Germline-derived CDR1 and CDR2 are MDHEN and SYDVKM. The CDR3 spells CASRQEQDNQPQHF. The CDR3 DNA reads as TGTGCCAGCAGGCAGGAACAGGACAATCAGCCCCAGCATTTT.

In its sample, this clonotype was seen many times. This rearrangement joins TRBV9 to TRBJ2-7, with D perhaps matching TRBD1 (6 bases). This CDR3 contains 15 residues. Deletions cut 3 bases from V and 0 bases from J, with 13 bases between. Looked up from germline, CDR1 is SGDLS and CDR2 is YYNGEE. DNA for the CDR3: TGTGCCAGCAGCGGTGGACAGTCCAGCTCCTACGAGCAGTACTTC. This encodes CASSGGQSSSYEQYF.

This clonotype showed up many times. The genes are TRBV28 and TRBJ1-6; D gene ambiguous. Germline loops: CDR1 MDHEN, CDR2 SYDVKM. The germline V and J ends were trimmed by 9 bases and 10 bases, with 4 bases remaining between them. CDR3 length: 9 amino acids. CDR3 bases: TGTGCCAGTGGATCACCCCTCCACTTT. Protein: CASGSPLHF.

This clonotype was counted at least ten times. The V gene is TRBV28, the J gene TRBJ2-4; D might be TRBD1 (6 bases). Trimming took 6 bases from V and 0 from J, leaving 24 bases between them. Per germline, CDR1 MDHEN and CDR2 SYDVKM. The CDR3 covers 19 residues. CDR3 sequence reads: CASRPKNSQGPLAKNIQYF. CDR3 in DNA: TGTGCCAGCAGACCAAAAAACAGTCAGGGGCCTCTAGCCAAAAACATTCAGTACTTC.

At least ten counts were recorded for this clonotype. The chain is built from TRBV28 and TRBJ1-6; possible D gene TRBD1, 5 bases. Per the germline V gene, CDR1 is MDHEN and CDR2 is SYDVKM. Trimming removed 4 bases at V and 1 base at J, with 11 bases between. The CDR3 has 16 amino acids. The CDR3 bases are TGTGCCAGCAGTTCTACGGGGGGGTCCTATAATTCACCCCTCCACTTT. Translation gives CASSSTGGSYNSPLHF.

This clonotype was seen only a few times. The chain employs TRBV12-3 or TRBV12-4 and TRBJ2-2; D might be TRBD2 (6 bases). V lost 7 bases, J lost 6 bases, and 18 bases lay in between. The CDR3 is 15 amino acids. CDR3 DNA: TGTGCCAGCACCGAAACGGGGGTCCAGCCCGGGGAGCTGTTTTTT. Translated: CASTETGVQPGELFF.

With regard to this clonotype: This may be a read error, as it is one base from a much larger clone. The V gene is TRBV4-1, the J gene TRBJ2-5; 7 bases line up with TRBD1. Germline V gene data show CDR1 as MGHRA and CDR2 as YSYEKL. The length of the CDR3 is 15 residues. For the CDR3, the DNA is TGCGCCAGCAGCCAAGAGGACAGGAGTGGTGAGACCCGGTACTTC. Encoded protein: CASSQEDRSGETRYF.

This clonotype was seen ten or more times. This chain uses TRBV27 with TRBJ1-5; D is uncertain. The V gene lost 8 bases and the J gene lost 7 bases, with 18 bases spanning the gap. The CDR3 is 14 residues long. CDR1 and CDR2 (germline): MNHEY, SMNVEV (reference sequence). CDR3 sequence reads: CASRSVPEGQPQHF. In DNA form, the CDR3 reads TGTGCCAGCCGTTCGGTCCCCGAGGGCCAGCCCCAGCATTTT.

This clonotype showed up many times. The chain joins TRBV15 to TRBJ1-5; TRBD1 matches at 8 bases. Germline trimming cut 0 bases from V and 9 bases from J; bases unmatched to any gene: 10. Germline CDR1 LNHNV, CDR2 YYDKDF (reference sequence). There are 16 residues in the CDR3. Here the CDR3 reads CATSREWTGNLGPQHF. The CDR3 DNA follows: TGTGCCACCAGCAGAGAATGGACAGGGAACCTTGGGCCCCAGCATTTT. Based on the CDR3 plus reference TRBV15 and TRBJ1-5, the full variable domain is DAMVIQNPRYQVTQFGKPVTLSCSQTLNHNVMYWYQQKSSQAPKLLFHYYDKDFNNEADTPDNFQSRRPNTSFCFLDIRSPGLGDTAMYLCATSREWTGNLGPQHFGDGTRLSIL.

In this sample, this clonotype turned up many times. The chain employs TRBV27 and TRBJ1-5; no definite D call. Trimming removed 4 bases from V and 4 bases from J, with 5 bases in between. CDR3 length equals 12 residues. CDR1 and CDR2 from the germline V gene are MNHEY and SMNVEV (reference sequence). CDR3 nucleotide sequence: TGTGCCAGCAGTTCGTTAAATCAGCCCCAGCATTTT. Translated: CASSSLNQPQHF.

J is TRBJ2-5 and V is TRBV20-1; D gene uncertain. Trimming pared 6 bases from V and 4 bases from J, leaving 12 bases between. The germline gives CDR1 DFQATT, CDR2 SNEGSKA (reference sequence). The CDR3 is 12 residues long. CDR3 nucleotides: TGCAGTGCCGCCGGACCGCGAGAGACCCAGTACTTC. Its translation: CSAAGPRETQYF.

This clonotype was observed a handful of times. V is TRBV3-1 and J is TRBJ1-1, with TRBD1 identical over 8 bases. The CDR3 runs to 13 residues. J was trimmed by 6 bases and V by 5 bases; bases with no gene match: 5. CDR1 is LGHDT and CDR2 is YNNKEL in the germline V gene (reference sequence). CDR3 protein: CASSITGGAEAFF. As DNA, the CDR3 is TGTGCCAGCAGCATAACAGGGGGAGCTGAAGCTTTCTTT.

This clonotype was picked up many times. The rearrangement links TRBV2 to TRBJ2-5, with 7 bases lining up with TRBD2. Trimming at V came to 7 bases and at J to 1 base, leaving 6 bases not matched to a gene. CDR1 SNHLY and CDR2 FYNNEI come from the germline V gene. This CDR3 has 14 amino acids. CDR3 bases: TGTGCCAGCAACAGTCGCGGGAGCCAAGAGACCCAGTACTTC. Amino acid sequence: CASNSRGSQETQYF.

Many counts were recorded for this clonotype. V is TRBV12-3 or TRBV12-4 and J is TRBJ1-1; D gene unclear. V was shortened by 8 bases and J by 1 base, with 14 bases between the two germline ends. The CDR3 covers 14 residues. This CDR3 is CASSAREGNTEAFF. CDR3 nucleotides: TGTGCCAGCTCTGCGAGGGAGGGGAACACTGAAGCTTTCTTT.

This clonotype was seen repeatedly, ten times or more. V is TRBV6-1 and J is TRBJ1-3; 10 nucleotides match TRBD1. In germline, CDR1 is MNHNS, CDR2 SASEGT. Germline trimming cut 6 bases from V and 0 bases from J; bases unmatched to any gene: 2. CDR3 length: 15 amino acids. Here the CDR3 DNA reads TGTGCCAGCAGGGACAGGGGGGGCTCTGGAAACACCATATATTTT. It encodes CASRDRGGSGNTIYF.

The chain combines TRBV6-1 with TRBJ1-1; tentative D call: TRBD1 (5 bases). Germline V CDR1 and CDR2: MNHNS, SASEGT. Trimming removed 3 bases from V and 0 bases from J, with 8 bases in between. CDR3 length: 14 amino acids. CDR3 sequence reads: CASSDQGLNTEAFF. The CDR3 region has the DNA TGTGCCAGCAGTGATCAGGGACTGAACACTGAAGCTTTCTTT.

A few counts support this clonotype. The CDR3 reads CASSLRGSRDTEAFF. CDR3 in DNA: TGTGCCAGCAGTTTGCGGGGCTCTAGGGACACTGAAGCTTTCTTT. The rearrangement uses TRBV12-3 or TRBV12-4 and TRBJ1-1; tentative D call: TRBD1 (5 bases). The V end lost 3 bases, the J end lost 3 bases, and 14 bases lay between the germline ends. The CDR3 runs to 15 residues.

This clonotype has at least ten counts. The genes are TRBV28 and TRBJ1-1; TRBD1 matches at 7 bases. V was pared by 7 bases and J by 0 bases, with 14 bases of the junction left unmatched. Germline V CDR1 and CDR2: MDHEN, SYDVKM. This CDR3 has 17 amino acids. In DNA, the CDR3 is TGTGCCAGCAAGCCAGGGGGGGGCGCCGGCATGAACACTGAAGCTTTCTTT. It specifies CASKPGGGAGMNTEAFF.

This clonotype has ten or more counts. V gene TRBV27 combines with J gene TRBJ1-6; D unclear. The V end was cut by 6 bases, the J end by 3 bases, with 6 bases between. Germline CDR1 is MNHEY and CDR2 is SMNVEV (reference sequence). This CDR3 is 13 amino acids long. CDR3 sequence (DNA): TGTGCCAGCAGGATAAACTATAATTCACCCCTCCACTTT. This sequence encodes CASRINYNSPLHF.

There are many counts of this clonotype. J is TRBJ2-7 and V is TRBV29-1; 12 nucleotides match TRBD2. CDR1 and CDR2 (germline): SQVTM, ANQGSEA. The CDR3 consists of 16 residues. Trimming cost V 1 base and J 2 bases; bases outside gene matches: 6. The DNA for the CDR3 is TGCAGCGTTGAAGGCGCTAGCGGGAGGGCGCCCTACGAGCAGTACTTC. Translating gives CSVEGASGRAPYEQYF.

This clonotype turned up a few times. V is TRBV11-2 and J is TRBJ1-2, with D possibly TRBD1 on 6 matching bases. The CDR3 extends over 16 amino acids. V was shortened by 4 bases and J by 0 bases, with 15 bases between the two germline ends. The germline CDR1 and CDR2 sequences are SGHAT and FQNNGV. The CDR3 DNA follows: TGTGCCAGCAGCTCAAGGACAGACAAAACTAACTATGGCTACACCTTC. Protein: CASSSRTDKTNYGYTF.